Following are 18 T cell receptor beta chains from one sample sequenced in a study of blood T cell repertoires in COVID-19. Sequenced by immunoSEQ multiplex PCR; TCRdb stores in-frame clones only, minus some. This sample has 200,000 to 250,000 clones, with about 86% found just once. Sequenced: peripheral blood. Receptors were obtained from a man younger than 30 with active or convalescent COVID-19.

The gene calls are TRBV11-2 and TRBJ1-5; the D gene is possibly TRBD1 (6 bases). Germline CDR1 and CDR2: SGHAT and FQNNGV. CDR3 length: 13 residues. Trimming took off 4 bases at V and 9 bases at J, with 13 bases between the two ends. DNA for the CDR3: TGTGCCAGCAGCTACAGGGAAGGGGGGCCCCAGCATTTT. As protein: CASSYREGGPQHF.

This clone was seen only once. V usage is TRBV9 and J usage is TRBJ2-3; 7 bases match TRBD1. V was pared by 3 bases and J by 4 bases, with 11 bases of the junction left unmatched. The CDR3 has 16 residues. CDR1 and CDR2 (germline): SGDLS, YYNGEE. Here the CDR3 DNA reads TGTGCCAGCAGCGCCCCGACAGGGATCTTATCAGATACGCAGTATTTT. Translation: CASSAPTGILSDTQYF. The full variable domain, its missing parts supplied by reference TRBV9 and TRBJ2-3, is DSGVTQTPKHLITATGQRVTLRCSPRSGDLSVYWYQQSLDQGLQFLIQYYNGEERAKGNILERFSAQQFPDLHSELNLSSLELGDSALYFCASSAPTGILSDTQYFGPGTRLTVL.

The chain recombines TRBV19 with TRBJ1-5; D remains unclear. In germline, CDR1 is LNHDA, CDR2 SQIVND (reference sequence). The V end lost 5 bases, the J end lost 7 bases, and 15 bases lay between the germline ends. The CDR3 contains 14 residues. The CDR3 DNA reads TGTGCCAGTAGTCCGACTGCCTCTGGCCAGCCCCAGCATTTT. Protein sequence: CASSPTASGQPQHF.

The chain employs TRBV19 and TRBJ1-2; D not certain. Germline CDR1 LNHDA, CDR2 SQIVND (reference sequence). CDR3 length equals 18 residues. The ends were cut back, 1 base at V and 3 bases at J, with 21 bases in the middle. In nucleotides, the CDR3 is TGTGCCAGTAGTATAGCCGCACATAGAGACACGATTGACTATGGCTACACCTTC. Its translation is CASSIAAHRDTIDYGYTF.

Points on this clone: A read error may account for a junction end that differs from germline. V and J are TRBV3-1 (or the pseudogene TRBV3-2) and TRBJ2-5; a possible D gene is TRBD2 (6 bases). Per the germline V gene, CDR1 is LGHDT and CDR2 is YNNKEL (reference sequence). CDR3 length: 13 residues. The CDR3 nucleotides are TGTGCCAGCAGCCAAGAACGCTGGGGACTTTTAAACTTC. Its protein product is CASSQERWGLLNF.

This chain links TRBV12-3 or TRBV12-4 with TRBJ2-7, with D maybe TRBD1 (5 bases). Trimming took off 5 bases at V and 9 bases at J, with 11 bases between the two ends. The CDR3 extends over 11 amino acids. CDR3 sequence (DNA): TGTGCCAGCAGTCAGCAGGGCGCGCAGTACTTC. Its protein product is CASSQQGAQYF.

The chain carries TRBV4-3 and TRBJ2-7; 7 nucleotides agree with TRBD1. V lost 0 bases and J lost 5; bases outside the gene matches: 7. Per germline, CDR1 LGHNA and CDR2 YSLEER. This CDR3 region has 15 residues. CDR3 bases: TGCGCCAGCAGCCAAGAACAGGGGAATAGCCACGAGCAGTACTTC. Its translation: CASSQEQGNSHEQYF.

The chain couples TRBV18 to TRBJ2-7; TRBD2 matches 7 bases. Trimming cost V 5 bases and J 2 bases; bases outside gene matches: 6. The CDR3 consists of 14 residues. Germline V gene lookup returns CDR1 KGHSH and CDR2 LQKENI. The CDR3 region has the DNA TGTGCCAGCTCAGACCCAGCGGGAACCTACGAGCAGTACTTC. Translating it yields CASSDPAGTYEQYF.

The V and J genes are TRBV7-2 and TRBJ2-7, with D tentatively TRBD2 (5 bases). CDR1 SGHTA and CDR2 FQGNSA come from the germline V gene. This CDR3 is built from 14 residues. With 4 bases removed from V and 0 bases from J, the gap between germline ends came to 10 bases. The CDR3 loop reads CASSSLDYSYEQYF. In DNA, the CDR3 is TGTGCCAGCAGCTCCCTAGACTACTCCTACGAGCAGTACTTC. Combining the CDR3 with reference TRBV7-2 and TRBJ2-7 gives the whole variable domain GAGVSQSPSNKVTEKGKDVELRCDPISGHTALYWYRQSLGQGLEFLIYFQGNSAPDKSGLPSDRFSAERTGGSVSTLTIQRTQQEDSAVYLCASSSLDYSYEQYFGPGTRLTVT.

V is TRBV10-2 and J is TRBJ1-5; 12 bases map to TRBD1. Germline V CDR1 and CDR2: WSHSY, SAAADI. The CDR3 extends over 21 amino acids. V dropped 0 bases and J dropped 2; count of bases not matched to a gene: 14. CDR3 DNA: TGCGCCAGCAGTGAGTCGACCATGGGGACAGGGGGCCCGTTGGGCAATCAGCCCCAGCATTTT. Its translation: CASSESTMGTGGPLGNQPQHF.

This clone was counted between two and nine times. This sequence joins TRBV11-2 and TRBJ2-1, with 7 bases that match TRBD2. Germline V gene sequence: CDR1 SGHAT, CDR2 FQNNGV. The CDR3 runs 17 residues. After removal of 0 bases from V and 4 bases from J, the junction contained 9 bases not matched to a gene. The CDR3: CASSLDPLAVYYNEQFF. CDR3 in DNA: TGTGCCAGCAGCTTAGATCCTCTAGCGGTATATTACAATGAGCAGTTCTTC.

J is TRBJ2-2 and V is TRBV29-1; TRBD2 matches 8 bases. Germline V gene data show CDR1 as SQVTM and CDR2 as ANQGSEA. The ends lost 4 bases at V and 2 bases at J; junction bases unmatched: 12. This CDR3 is 17 amino acids long. The CDR3 loop is CSVGKSSGSRNTGELFF. CDR3 DNA sequence: TGCAGCGTTGGGAAGTCCAGCGGGAGTCGAAACACCGGGGAGCTGTTTTTT.

The chain employs TRBV27 and TRBJ2-2, with D maybe TRBD1 (6 bases). Trimming stripped 6 bases from V and 3 bases from J, with 14 bases between. Germline V CDR1 and CDR2: MNHEY, SMNVEV (reference sequence). The CDR3 extends over 15 amino acids. The CDR3 DNA is TGTGCCAGCAGCCGAACAGGGTGGTACACCGGGGAGCTGTTTTTT. Amino acid sequence: CASSRTGWYTGELFF.

The chain recombines TRBV7-9 with TRBJ2-3; the D is unclear. This CDR3 contains 18 residues. The ends were cut back, 0 bases at V and 2 bases at J, with 18 bases in the middle. Per the germline V gene, CDR1 is SEHNR and CDR2 is FQNEAQ (reference sequence). The CDR3 is CASSLAHGARPITDTQYF. The DNA of the CDR3 is TGTGCCAGCAGCTTAGCCCACGGCGCCAGGCCCATCACAGATACGCAGTATTTT. Full variable domain (remainder filled in from reference TRBV7-9 and TRBJ2-3): DTGVSQNPRHKITKRGQNVTFRCDPISEHNRLYWYRQTLGQGPEFLTYFQNEAQLEKSRLLSDRFSAERPKGSFSTLEIQRTEQGDSAMYLCASSLAHGARPITDTQYFGPGTRLTVL.

This clone was recorded only once. The J gene is TRBJ2-7, the V gene TRBV19; 10 nucleotides line up with TRBD1. Germline V gene lookup returns CDR1 LNHDA and CDR2 SQIVND (reference sequence). V shed 3 bases and J 3 bases; nucleotides not matched to a gene: 2. This CDR3 has 14 residues. The CDR3 bases are TGTGCCAGTAGTATGGGGACAGGGGTCTACGAGCAGTACTTC. Translation gives CASSMGTGVYEQYF.

J is TRBJ2-7 and V is TRBV2; possibly TRBD2 for D (5 bases). Germline values: CDR1 SNHLY, CDR2 FYNNEI. The CDR3 runs 13 residues. The V and J ends lost 8 bases and 6 bases respectively, with 17 bases between them. CDR3 in amino acids: CASVREGEGEQYF. CDR3 DNA: TGTGCCAGCGTGCGCGAGGGTGAGGGCGAGCAGTACTTC.

J is TRBJ2-1 and V is TRBV5-1; maybe TRBD1 (6 bases). Trimming pared 6 bases from V and 10 bases from J, leaving 26 bases between. Germline CDR1 reads SGHRS; CDR2 reads YFSETQ. The CDR3 runs to 16 residues. This CDR3 is CASKNDRPPSVFEQFF. The DNA of the CDR3 is TGCGCCAGCAAGAACGACAGGCCCCCATCTGTTTTCGAGCAGTTCTTC.

The chain carries TRBV5-1 and TRBJ1-4; TRBD1 matches at 8 bases. The junction had 9 bases not matched to a gene; V was cut back by 5 bases and J by 6 bases. The CDR3 has 15 residues. The germline V gene encodes CDR1 SGHRS and CDR2 YFSETQ. The CDR3 loop reads CASSPSQGAYEKLFF. CDR3 DNA sequence: TGCGCCAGCAGTCCGAGCCAGGGGGCATATGAAAAACTGTTTTTT.